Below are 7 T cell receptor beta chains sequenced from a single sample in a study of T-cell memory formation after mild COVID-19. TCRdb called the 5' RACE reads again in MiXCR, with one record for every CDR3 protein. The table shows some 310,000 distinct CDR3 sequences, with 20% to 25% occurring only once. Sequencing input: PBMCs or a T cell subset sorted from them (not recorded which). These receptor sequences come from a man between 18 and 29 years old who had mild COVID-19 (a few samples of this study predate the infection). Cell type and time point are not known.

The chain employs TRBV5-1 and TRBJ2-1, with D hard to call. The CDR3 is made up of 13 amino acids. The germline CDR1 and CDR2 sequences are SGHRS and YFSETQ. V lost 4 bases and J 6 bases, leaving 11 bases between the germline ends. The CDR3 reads CASSRTLGNEQFF. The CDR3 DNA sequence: TGCGCCAGCAGCAGGACCCTGGGCAATGAGCAGTTCTTC.

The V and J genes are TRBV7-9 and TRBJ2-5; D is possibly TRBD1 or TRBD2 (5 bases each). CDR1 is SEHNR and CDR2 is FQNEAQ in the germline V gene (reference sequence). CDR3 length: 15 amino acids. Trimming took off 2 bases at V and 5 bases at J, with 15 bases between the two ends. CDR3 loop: CASSLRRGLGETQYF. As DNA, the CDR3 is TGTGCCAGCAGCTTACGACGGGGCTTAGGGGAGACCCAGTACTTC. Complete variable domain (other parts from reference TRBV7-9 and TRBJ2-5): DTGVSQNPRHKITKRGQNVTFRCDPISEHNRLYWYRQTLGQGPEFLTYFQNEAQLEKSRLLSDRFSAERPKGSFSTLEIQRTEQGDSAMYLCASSLRRGLGETQYFGPGTRLLVL.

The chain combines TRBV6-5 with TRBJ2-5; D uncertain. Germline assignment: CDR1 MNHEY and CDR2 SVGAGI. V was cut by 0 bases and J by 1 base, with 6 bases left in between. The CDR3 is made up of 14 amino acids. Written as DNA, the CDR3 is TGTGCCAGCAGTTACTCGCCCAGCCAAGAGACCCAGTACTTC. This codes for CASSYSPSQETQYF.

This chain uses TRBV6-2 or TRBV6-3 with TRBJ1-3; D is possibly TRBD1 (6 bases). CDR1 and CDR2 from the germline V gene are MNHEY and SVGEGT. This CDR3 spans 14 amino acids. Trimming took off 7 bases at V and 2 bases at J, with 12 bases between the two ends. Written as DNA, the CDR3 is TGTGCCAGCACCTGGGACAAGCCTGGAAACACCATATATTTT. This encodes CASTWDKPGNTIYF.

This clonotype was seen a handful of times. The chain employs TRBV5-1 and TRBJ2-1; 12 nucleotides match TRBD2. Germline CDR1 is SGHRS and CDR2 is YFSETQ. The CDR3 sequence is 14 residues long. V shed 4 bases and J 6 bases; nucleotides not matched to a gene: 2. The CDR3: CASSGGLAGNEQFF. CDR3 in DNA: TGCGCCAGCAGCGGGGGACTAGCGGGCAATGAGCAGTTCTTC.

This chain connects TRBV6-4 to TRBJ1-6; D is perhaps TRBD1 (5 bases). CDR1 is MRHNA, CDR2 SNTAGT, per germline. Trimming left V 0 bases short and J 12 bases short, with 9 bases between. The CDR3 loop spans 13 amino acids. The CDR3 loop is CASSDSMGGPLHF. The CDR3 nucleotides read TGTGCCAGCAGTGACTCGATGGGGGGACCCCTCCACTTT.

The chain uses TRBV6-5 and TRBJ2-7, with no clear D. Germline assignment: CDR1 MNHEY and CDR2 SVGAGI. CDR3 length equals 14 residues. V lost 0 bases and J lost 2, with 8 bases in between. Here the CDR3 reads CASSYSYGPYEQYV. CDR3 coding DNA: TGTGCCAGCAGTTACTCCTACGGACCCTACGAGCAGTACGTC.